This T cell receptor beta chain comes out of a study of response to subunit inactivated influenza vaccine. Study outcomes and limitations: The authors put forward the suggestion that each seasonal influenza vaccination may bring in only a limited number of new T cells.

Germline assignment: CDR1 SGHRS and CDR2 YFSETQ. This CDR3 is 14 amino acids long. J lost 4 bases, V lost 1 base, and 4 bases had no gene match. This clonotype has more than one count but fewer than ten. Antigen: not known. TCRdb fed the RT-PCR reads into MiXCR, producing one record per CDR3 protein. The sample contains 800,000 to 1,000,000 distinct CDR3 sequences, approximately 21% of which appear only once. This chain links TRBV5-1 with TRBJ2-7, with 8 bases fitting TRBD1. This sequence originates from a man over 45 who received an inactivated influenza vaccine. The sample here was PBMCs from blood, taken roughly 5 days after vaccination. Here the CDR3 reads CASSLSGGKYEQYF. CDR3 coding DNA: TGCGCCAGCAGCTTGTCAGGGGGCAAATACGAGCAGTACTTC. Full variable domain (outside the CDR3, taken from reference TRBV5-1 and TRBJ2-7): KAGVTQTPRYLIKTRGQQVTLSCSPISGHRSVSWYQQTPGQGLQFLFEYFSETQRNKGNFPGRFSGRQFSNSRSEMNVSTLELGDSALYLCASSLSGGKYEQYFGPGTRLTVT.